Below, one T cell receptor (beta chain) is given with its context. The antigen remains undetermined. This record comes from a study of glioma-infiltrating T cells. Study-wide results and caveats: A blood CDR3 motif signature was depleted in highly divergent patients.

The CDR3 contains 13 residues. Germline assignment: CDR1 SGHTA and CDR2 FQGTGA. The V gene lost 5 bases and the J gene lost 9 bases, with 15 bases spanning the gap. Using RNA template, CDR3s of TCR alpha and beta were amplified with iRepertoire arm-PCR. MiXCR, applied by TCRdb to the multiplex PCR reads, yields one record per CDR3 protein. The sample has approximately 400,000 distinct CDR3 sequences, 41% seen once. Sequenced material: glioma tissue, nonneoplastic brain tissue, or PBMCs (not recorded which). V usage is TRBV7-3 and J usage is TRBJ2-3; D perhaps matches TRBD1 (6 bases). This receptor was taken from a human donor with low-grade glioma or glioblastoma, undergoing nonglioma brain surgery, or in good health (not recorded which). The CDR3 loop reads CASSLSTGGTQYF. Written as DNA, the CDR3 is TGTGCCAGCAGCCTTTCGACAGGTGGGACGCAGTATTTT.